The source of this TCR beta chain is a study of breast tumors, draining lymph nodes, adjacent tissues. TCRdb re-analysed the multiplex PCR reads in MiXCR, keeping a single row per CDR3 protein. The sample holds about 270,000 distinct CDR3 sequences, around 30% seen once. Comment on this clonotype: Its antigen is unidentified.

General study results and limits: Luminal-like breast cancer showed significantly greater tumor-nontumor repertoire similarity than basal-like breast cancer did. The lymph node origin of tumor T cells was framed as consistent with a hypothesis, not demonstrated. Findings are consistent with lymph node origin and intratumoral expansion of most tumor T cells. Compared with lymph nodes, tumors were less diverse; compared with nontumor tissue, more.

Samples came from axillary lymph nodes draining the breast cancer. The CDR3 sequence is 16 residues long. Germline values: CDR1 SGHDT, CDR2 YYEEEE. V was shortened by 0 bases and J by 6 bases, with 16 bases between the two germline ends. This sequence joins TRBV5-6 and TRBJ2-4; unclear D gene. The sequence was obtained from a female donor with breast cancer. Some clones in this sample may be carry-over from other donors' samples. The sequenced material came from axillary lymph node tissue. CDR3: CASSLVRVRQPNIQYF. The CDR3 DNA is TGTGCCAGCAGCTTGGTCCGGGTACGCCAACCAAACATTCAGTACTTC.